The present T cell receptor beta chain was sequenced within a study of shared clonotypes between healthy human individuals (dated by TCRdb to the early 2020s). About the study as a whole: The cohort comprised a couple of women and three men aged 18 to 49 years. For each donor, CD4 naive and CD4 memory were each run on three plates, CD8 naive on two plates, and CD8 memory on one plate. The study deeply sequenced blood TCR repertoires of several healthy adults to estimate repertoire size and the extent of clonotype sharing between individuals. Libraries were prepared and TCR repertoires were sequenced by different laboratories using diverse techniques, in order to increase sequencing depth and limit assay-specific biases. Each donor's leukapheresis produced roughly between roughly 0.94 and 9.5 billion PBMCs.

Paper-wide results and their limitations: Sharing across a few donors was observed for about 5% of naive CD4, about 4% of naive CD8, 2.3% of memory CD4, and roughly 0.4% of memory CD8 clonotypes. Only blood was sampled, and tissue TCR repertoires likely differ from those in blood. Incomplete sequencing was indicated by rarefaction of sorted-subset datasets, despite the large sequencing depth. Naive subsets generally had larger estimated clonotype richness than memory subsets did. Pairwise subsampling indicated that sequencing depth was expected to affect the degree of clonotype sharing among donors. Because the study included a small number of donors, the genetic and exposure-history diversity represented was limited. Clonotypes shared by all four sorted-subset donors showed higher generation probabilities than non-shared clonotypes.

Donors were healthy HIV-negative adults with no recently reported acute infections or vaccinations. Only Caucasian adults living in Nashville, Tennessee, USA were represented among the donors. CD4+ T cells were enriched by magnetic negative selection, after which naive cells were positively selected on CD45RA and the negative fraction was taken as the memory subset. Blood was obtained by leukapheresis, after which PBMCs were separated by Ficoll-Histopaque density gradient centrifugation and cryopreserved in liquid nitrogen vapor phase. Purity and quantity of every magnetically sorted T cell population were checked by analytical flow cytometry. Genomic DNA was isolated from every sorted fraction and measured by UV absorbance on a Nanodrop 2000c. Of note for this clone: There is no known antigen for this receptor. No much larger clonotype is one base removed from it; base qualities were not supplied.

The germline V gene yields SGHTA for CDR1 and FQGNSA for CDR2. The V and J ends are trimmed by 5 bases and 5 bases, leaving 11 bases between them. Spanning cysteine to phenylalanine, the CDR3 consists of 13 amino acids. Of the read, only the CDR3 DNA is kept; its 39 bases are in frame from base 1. TCR CDR3 regions were amplified from genomic DNA by multiplex PCR using the deep immunoSEQ assay. Extracted genomic DNA from each cell subset was distributed evenly across all wells of several immunoSEQ 96-well plates, and each plate was treated as a replicate. For sorted subsets, each replicate PCR was loaded with around 200 ng genomic DNA, equivalent to 25,000 to 35,000 T cell genomes. Purified libraries were measured with a Qubit 3.0 fluorometer, size-checked on a Bioanalyzer 2100, and measured again with the KAPA Library Quantification kit. A separate single-read 150-cycle Illumina NextSeq 550 flow cell was used to sequence each immunoSEQ 96-well plate. On the authors' methods: Because the immunoSEQ output held only junctional sequences and lacked quality scores, the filtering could not match the filtering applied to full-length reads. To assign V/J genes and CDR3, sequences were annotated against IMGT germline references using PyIR, a Python wrapper for IgBLAST v1.9. Reads were removed for weak V/J assignments (E-value above 1e-6), missing CDR3, stop codons, out-of-frame junctions, or ambiguous translated residues. V3J clonotypes were defined as sequences sharing the same inferred V gene, J gene, and CDR3 amino acid sequence. Percentage overlap between repertoires was calculated by dividing the number of shared unique clonotypes by the size of the smaller repertoire. Repertoire richness was assessed with RTK rarefaction, the Chao1 estimator, and Recon v2.1 estimates of unobserved clonotypes. For all TCRbeta clonotypes obtained by the gDNA method from a few donors, generation probabilities were computed with OLGA. In its TCRdb copy, this immuneACCESS table keeps in-frame sequences only and misses some clones. Where compared with another copy, unresolved V genes explain less than half of these, and the others have no known cause. D and trimming were read from the DNA, whereas the V and J calls and clone size are those reported in that table. Within this sample are about 960,000 clones, with 76% of them counted one time only. The ten largest clones represent approximately 1.5% of the sample.

The rearrangement joined TRBV7-2 to TRBJ2-3; possibly the D gene is TRBD1, per 6 matching bases. The sequence came from a man aged 18 to 30 in good health. Source material: memory CD4+ T cells sorted from blood. Reading the label with the study, this specimen's cell subset or site is: CD45RA-negative fraction. CDR3 sequence: CASSLYREDTQYF. The DNA sequence is TGTGCCAGCAGCCTATACAGGGAAGATACGCAGTATTTT.